This entry lists 7 T cell receptor beta chains sequenced from one sample in a study of cytomegalovirus exposure and HLA in healthy donors. PCR involved 60 Vbeta and 13 Jbeta primers. Sequencing used immunoSEQ multiplex PCR; TCRdb keeps in-frame clones, though not all of them. The sample lists 100,000 to 150,000 clones; around 78% were seen once. The source material was PBMCs. The receptor set was obtained from a middle-aged man in good health and CMV-seronegative.

The rearrangement links TRBV7-2 to TRBJ2-1, with D perhaps TRBD2 (6 bases). CDR3 length: 15 residues. V was trimmed by 0 bases and J by 2 bases, leaving 8 bases between them. CDR1 and CDR2 from the germline V gene are SGHTA and FQGNSA. CDR3 residues: CASSLARGTYNEQFF. The CDR3 DNA follows: TGTGCCAGCAGCTTAGCTCGGGGGACCTACAATGAGCAGTTCTTC.

The chain combines TRBV11-2 with TRBJ1-3; D gene ambiguous. The CDR3 totals 16 residues. The V end was cut by 6 bases, the J end by 1 base, with 16 bases between. The germline gives CDR1 SGHAT, CDR2 FQNNGV. The CDR3 region has the DNA TGTGCCAGCAGTGGACTTACCCGACGGTCTGGAAACACCATATATTTT. Its protein product is CASSGLTRRSGNTIYF.

The chain employs TRBV6-5 and TRBJ2-2; perhaps TRBD2 as D (5 bases). Trimming took off 2 bases at V and 3 bases at J, with 13 bases between the two ends. The CDR3 loop spans 16 amino acids. Germline CDR1 is MNHEY and CDR2 is SVGAGI. The CDR3 here is CASSYAGTQDTGELFF. CDR3 nucleotides: TGTGCCAGCAGTTACGCGGGCACTCAGGACACCGGGGAGCTGTTTTTT.

The chain recombines TRBV10-3 with TRBJ1-3; D is perhaps TRBD1 (6 bases). Trimming took off 4 bases at V and 7 bases at J, with 17 bases between the two ends. The V gene's germline CDR1 is ENHRY and CDR2 SYGVKD. The CDR3 totals 15 residues. The CDR3: CAISVGQGSGNTIYF. For the CDR3, the DNA is TGTGCCATCAGTGTCGGGCAGGGGAGCGGTAACACCATATATTTT.

The gene calls are TRBV18 and TRBJ2-7; a weak D match, TRBD1 (5 bases). V was shortened by 5 bases and J by 1 base, with 12 bases between the two germline ends. This CDR3 spans 14 amino acids. Germline V CDR1 and CDR2: KGHSH, LQKENI. The CDR3 bases are TGTGCCAGCTCAGGGGCTCTCGGGTCCTACGAGCAGTACTTC. Translation: CASSGALGSYEQYF. The complete variable domain, with remaining parts taken from reference TRBV18 and TRBJ2-7, reads NAGVMQNPRHLVRRRGQEARLRCSPMKGHSHVYWYRQLPEEGLKFMVYLQKENIIDESGMPKERFSAEFPKEGPSILRIQQVVRGDSAAYFCASSGALGSYEQYFGPGTRLTVT.

V gene TRBV5-1 combines with J gene TRBJ1-1; possibly TRBD1 for D (5 bases). CDR1 is SGHRS and CDR2 is YFSETQ in the germline V gene. V dropped 0 bases and J dropped 4 bases, with 22 bases sitting between them. The length of the CDR3 is 18 residues. CDR3 nucleotides: TGCGCCAGCAGCTTGGCCCGTCAGGGATCATTGTTGGGCACTGAAGCTTTCTTT. Translation gives CASSLARQGSLLGTEAFF.

J is TRBJ1-5 and V is TRBV27; no firm D call. Trimming removed 0 bases from V and 4 bases from J, with 4 bases in between. Looked up from germline, CDR1 is MNHEY and CDR2 is SMNVEV (reference sequence). This CDR3 contains 13 residues. The CDR3 bases are TGTGCCAGCAGTTTATCTCGTAATCAGCCCCAGCATTTT. Its protein is CASSLSRNQPQHF.